This T cell receptor beta chain was obtained from a study of T cells in Graves' hyperthyroidism and ophthalmopathy. Reasons for excluding patients were uncontrolled infection, other autoimmune disease, pregnancy or lactation. Study observations and caveats: Blood also contained most expanded thyroid clonotypes above 0.001. Separating ophthalmopathy from stable hyperthyroidism was achieved by a 13 V-J model.

This clonotype was picked up many times. Its specificity is not known. Amplified TCR beta CDR3 regions derived from RNA transcripts. First-round RT-PCR targeting the TCR CDR3 was performed with the HTBI primer set. TCRdb redid the calling of the multiplex PCR reads with MiXCR, one entry per CDR3 protein. The sample has a few hundred thousand distinct CDR3 sequences, approximately 48% seen once; the top ten hold around two fifths. CDR1 is SGHDT and CDR2 is YYEEEE in the germline V gene. The V and J ends lost 4 bases and 7 bases, in that order; junction bases with no gene match: 5. The CDR3 extends over 13 amino acids.

The sample comprised peripheral blood or thyroid tissue (not recorded which). The clonotype originates from an adult woman with Graves' disease, either hyperthyroidism or ophthalmopathy (not recorded which). The chain recombines TRBV5-6 with TRBJ1-5; 7 bases are shared with TRBD1. CDR3 protein: CASSVRGTQPQHF. CDR3 coding DNA: TGTGCCAGCAGCGTCAGGGGGACCCAGCCCCAGCATTTT.